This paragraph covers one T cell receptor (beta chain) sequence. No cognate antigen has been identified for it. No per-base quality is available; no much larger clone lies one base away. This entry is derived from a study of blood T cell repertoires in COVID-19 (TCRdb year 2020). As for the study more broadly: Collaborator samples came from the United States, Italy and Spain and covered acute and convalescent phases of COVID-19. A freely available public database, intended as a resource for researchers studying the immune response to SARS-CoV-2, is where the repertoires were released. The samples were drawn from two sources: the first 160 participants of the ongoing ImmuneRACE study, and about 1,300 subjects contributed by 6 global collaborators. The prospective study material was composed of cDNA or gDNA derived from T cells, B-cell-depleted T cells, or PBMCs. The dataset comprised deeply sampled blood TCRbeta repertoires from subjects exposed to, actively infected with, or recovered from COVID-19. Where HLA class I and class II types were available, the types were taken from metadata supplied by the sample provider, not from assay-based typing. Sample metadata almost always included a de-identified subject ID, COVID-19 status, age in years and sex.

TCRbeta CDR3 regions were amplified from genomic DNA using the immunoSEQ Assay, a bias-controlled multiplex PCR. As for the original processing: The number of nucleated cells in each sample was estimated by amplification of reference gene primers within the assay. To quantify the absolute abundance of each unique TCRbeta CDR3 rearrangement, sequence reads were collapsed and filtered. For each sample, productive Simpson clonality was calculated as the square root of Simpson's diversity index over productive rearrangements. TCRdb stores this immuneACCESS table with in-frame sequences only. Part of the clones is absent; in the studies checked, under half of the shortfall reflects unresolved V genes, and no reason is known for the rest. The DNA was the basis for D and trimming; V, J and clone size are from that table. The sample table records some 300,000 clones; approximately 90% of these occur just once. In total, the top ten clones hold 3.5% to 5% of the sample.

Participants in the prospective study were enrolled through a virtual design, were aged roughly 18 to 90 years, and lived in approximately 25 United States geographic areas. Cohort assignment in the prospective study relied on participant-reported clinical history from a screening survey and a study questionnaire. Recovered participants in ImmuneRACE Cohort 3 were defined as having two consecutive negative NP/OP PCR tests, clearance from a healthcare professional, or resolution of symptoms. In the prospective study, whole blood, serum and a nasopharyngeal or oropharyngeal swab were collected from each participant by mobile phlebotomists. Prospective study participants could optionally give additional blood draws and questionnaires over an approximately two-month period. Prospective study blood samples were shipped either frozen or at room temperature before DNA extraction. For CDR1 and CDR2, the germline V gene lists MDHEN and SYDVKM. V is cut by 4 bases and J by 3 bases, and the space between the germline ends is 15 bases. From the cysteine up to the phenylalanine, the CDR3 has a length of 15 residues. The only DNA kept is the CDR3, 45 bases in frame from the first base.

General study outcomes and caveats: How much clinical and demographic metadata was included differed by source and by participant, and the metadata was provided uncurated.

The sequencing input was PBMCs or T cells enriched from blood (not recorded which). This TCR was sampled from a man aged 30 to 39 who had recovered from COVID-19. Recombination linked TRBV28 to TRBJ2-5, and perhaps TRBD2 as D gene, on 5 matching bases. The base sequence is TGTGCCAGCAGTTCGAGACTTAACGGGGAAGAGACCCAGTACTTC. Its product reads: CASSSRLNGEETQYF.